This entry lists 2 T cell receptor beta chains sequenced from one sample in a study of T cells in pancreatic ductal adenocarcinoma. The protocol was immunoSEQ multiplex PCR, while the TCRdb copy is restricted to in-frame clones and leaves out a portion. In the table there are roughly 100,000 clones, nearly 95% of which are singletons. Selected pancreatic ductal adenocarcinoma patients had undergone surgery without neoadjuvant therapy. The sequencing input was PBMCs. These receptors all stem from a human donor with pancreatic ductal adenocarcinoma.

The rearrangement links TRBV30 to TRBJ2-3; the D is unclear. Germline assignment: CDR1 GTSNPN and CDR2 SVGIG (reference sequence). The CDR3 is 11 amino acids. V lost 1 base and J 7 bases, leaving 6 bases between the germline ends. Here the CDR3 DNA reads TGTGCCTGGAGTGGGTCTAATACGCAGTATTTT. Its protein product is CAWSGSNTQYF.

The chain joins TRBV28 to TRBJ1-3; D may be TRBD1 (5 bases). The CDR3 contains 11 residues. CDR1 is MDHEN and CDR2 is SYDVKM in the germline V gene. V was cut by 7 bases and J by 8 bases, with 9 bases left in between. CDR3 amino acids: CASTTRDTIYF. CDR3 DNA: TGTGCCAGCACCACCAGGGACACCATATATTTT. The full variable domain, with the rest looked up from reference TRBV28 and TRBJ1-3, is DVKVTQSSRYLVKRTGEKVFLECVQDMDHENMFWYRQDPGLGLRLIYFSYDVKMKEKGDIPEGYSVSREKKERFSLILESASTNQTSMYLCASTTRDTIYFGEGSWLTVV.